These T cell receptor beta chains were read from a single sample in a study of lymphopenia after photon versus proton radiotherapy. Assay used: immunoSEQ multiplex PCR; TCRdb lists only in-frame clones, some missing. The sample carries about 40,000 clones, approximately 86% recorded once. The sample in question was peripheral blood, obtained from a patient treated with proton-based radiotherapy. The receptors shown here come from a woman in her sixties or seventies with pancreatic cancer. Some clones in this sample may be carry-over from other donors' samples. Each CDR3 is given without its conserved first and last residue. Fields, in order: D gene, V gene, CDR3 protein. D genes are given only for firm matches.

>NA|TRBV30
AWRGRGNTEAF
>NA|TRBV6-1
ALGGGGTNQPQH
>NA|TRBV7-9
ASSLDSALGQPQH
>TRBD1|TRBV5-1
ASSLDPGQANYGYT
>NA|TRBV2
ASRTLGVATNEKLF
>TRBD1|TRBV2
ASRGDRDGAYEQY
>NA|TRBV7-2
ASSLLHTEAF
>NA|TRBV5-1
ASSHAPDKGNTGELF
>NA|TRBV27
ASSPQGYGANVLT
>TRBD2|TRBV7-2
ASRRQGGFYEQY
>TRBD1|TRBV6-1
ASTKDRPDYGYT
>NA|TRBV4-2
ASSPEDGNYGYT
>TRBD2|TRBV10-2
ASSEPGLAEETQY
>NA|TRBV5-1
ASSWNRNTEAF
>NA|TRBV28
ASSSTGTNTGELF
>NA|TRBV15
ATSRERGGWPQH
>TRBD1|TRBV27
ASSPRDRAHEQY
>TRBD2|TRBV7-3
ASGQGTSGRHEQY
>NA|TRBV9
ASEGGINYGYT
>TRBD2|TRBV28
ASSPNLASGDHTGELF
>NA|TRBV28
ASSFWSGLNTEAF
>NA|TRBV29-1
SVGNPLPPYEQY
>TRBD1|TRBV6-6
ASRTGGKTQY
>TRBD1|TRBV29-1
SVHTGGASYEQY
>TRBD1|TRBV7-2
ASSFTTGSNYGYT
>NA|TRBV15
ATTPRRD
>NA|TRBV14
ASSQVPSGNTGELF
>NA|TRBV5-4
ASSLANRDGRGYT
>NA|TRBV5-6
ASSRLNSYGYT
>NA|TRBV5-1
ASREGSGNTIY
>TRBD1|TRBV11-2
ASSSGQYNEQF
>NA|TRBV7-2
ASSLVTGSNTEAF
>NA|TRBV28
ASSSTTAPLH
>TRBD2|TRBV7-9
ASSLPTSGIYEQY
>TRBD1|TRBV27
ASSLKGDRRLVYEQY
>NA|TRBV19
AVRISGANVLT